Given below is one T cell receptor beta chain in context. This clonotype was counted at least ten times. What antigen it recognizes has not been identified. Per-base quality was not reported, and no clone a single base away is much larger than it. The sample originates from a study of T cells in Graves' hyperthyroidism and ophthalmopathy (dated by TCRdb to between 2018 and 2021). About the full investigation: Peripheral blood samples were taken at the time of initial diagnosis, prior to any treatment. To identify distinguishing TCR V-J signatures, a discovery cohort of 100 or so patients was used, comprising 40 to 45 with Graves' ophthalmopathy and some 60 with stable Graves' hyperthyroidism. Prospective prediction of ophthalmopathy was tested in an independent validation cohort of fewer than 20 hyperthyroidism patients and 15 to 17 patients who later progressed to ophthalmopathy. The approximately 90 discovery patients were divided at random into training and test sets in a 7:3 ratio. The study also compared thyroid tissue and blood T-cell repertoires from a handful of Graves' hyperthyroidism patients. Once sampling was done, hyperthyroidism patients were given methimazole at a starting dose of 30 mg daily, whereas ophthalmopathy patients were given high-dose intravenous methylprednisolone. TCR Vbeta CDR3 sequencing of roughly 140 peripheral blood samples (more than 40 ophthalmopathy, about 75 hyperthyroidism and approximately 17 progressor patients) is reported in the paper.

General findings and caveats noted by the study authors: No statistical method was used to set the sample size in advance, and investigators knew the group allocation. In validation, progression to ophthalmopathy was predicted by the model with almost 71% sensitivity and 72% to 80% specificity, a median of about 6 months before onset. Blood samples also contained most of the expanded thyroid clonotypes (frequency above 0.001), which suggests that blood repertoires may reflect thyroid immune responses. In cross-validation, a model built on a 13 V-J signature told ophthalmopathy apart from stable hyperthyroidism with 85% to 90% sensitivity and around 84% specificity, and in testing the same model reached 80%/75%.

The TCR beta CDR3 regions were amplified from the RNA transcripts. For the first round of RT-PCR on the TCR CDR3, the HTBI primer set was used together with the Qiagen OneStep RT-PCR kit. Libraries were constructed in a second round of multiplex PCR, after which size selection and purification were carried out. Paired-end sequencing of the libraries was performed with 100 bp reads on an Illumina HiSeq2000. As for the authors' bioinformatics: Raw data were processed with SOAPnuke, discarding reads with adapters, uncalled bases, mean Phred below 15, or no exact constant-primer or identifier match. High-quality paired reads were merged with COPE v1.2.5, and unique nucleotide sequences were defined as clonotypes. MiTCR v1.1 was used to align clonotypes to the IMGT TRBV, TRBD and TRBJ reference segments. Analysis was restricted to V-J combinations with a frequency above 0.0001, which covered roughly 99% of repertoires. The TCS score was defined as F50 (clonal expansion) divided by E x V (chaos), with BLOSUM62-based TCRdist calculated between CDR3 peptides within each V-J. Welch's t-statistics and random forest reduced around 550 V-J features to 13, which were used in a naive Bayes classifier (R e1071). TCRdb trimmed public reads at Q25 via fastp, called clones via MiXCR and kept in-frame beta chains. Identical CDR3 protein sequences are pooled into one entry, listed with their most common genes and DNA. For this entry, the V and J calls and clone size follow TCRdb and not the study's own pipeline. The sample contains a few hundred thousand distinct CDR3 sequences, 12% to 15% of them found a single time. The ten most abundant clones make up roughly 14% of the sample.

Per the germline V gene (reference sequence), MNHEY is the CDR1 and SMNVEV is the CDR2. Its CDR3 holds 14 amino acids, cysteine through phenylalanine. Just CDR3 DNA is preserved here, 42 bases in frame from base 1. Germline trimming amounts to 4 bases on V and 5 bases on J, with 5 as the count of junction bases outside the gene matches. A patient counted as having stable Graves' hyperthyroidism if no progression to ophthalmopathy occurred over 18 months of follow-up. Hyperthyroidism patients were newly diagnosed, with disease duration under 2 months, and aged 18 to 65 years. Exclusion was applied to patients with uncontrolled infections, other autoimmune diseases, pregnancy or lactation. Diagnoses were based on clinical symptoms, serum thyroxine and TRAb, thyroid ultrasound and orbital computed tomography. PBMCs were separated from 10 ml of fresh peripheral blood using Ficoll-Paque density gradient centrifugation. Total RNA was extracted using Trizol reagent, and RNA quality was assessed on an Agilent 2100 Bioanalyzer.

Recombination joined TRBV27 with TRBJ2-4; 7 junctional bases match TRBD2. This TCR was recovered from a woman aged 40 to 55 with Graves' hyperthyroidism. Sequenced material: blood. At the DNA level, the sequence is TGTGCCAGCAGTTCGGGGGGATCACAAAACATTCAGTACTTC. Its protein is CASSSGGSQNIQYF.